The rows below give T cell receptor beta chains drawn from one sample of a study of T cells after yellow fever vaccination. TCRdb reanalysed the 5' RACE reads using MiXCR and keeps one entry per CDR3 protein. The sample shows around 500,000 distinct CDR3 sequences, roughly a fifth of them seen only once. Sequenced here: PBMCs, sampled roughly 23 days after the first yellow fever vaccination. The receptor source for this set is a man aged 18 to 30 who received the YFV17D yellow fever vaccine. Each CDR3 is given with its conserved first and last residue. D genes are given only for firm matches. A clone size is listed for some rows: how often the clone was seen (once, few, many), or a class if it is expanded.

clone size | J gene | CDR3 length | V gene | D gene | CDR3 DNA | CDR3 protein
. | TRBJ1-3 | 14 | TRBV12-3/TRBV12-4 | . | TGTGCCAGCAGTTTACACCCTCGCGGAAACACCATATATTTT | CASSLHPRGNTIYF
few | TRBJ1-5 | 18 | TRBV6-2/TRBV6-3 | . | TGTGCCAGCAGTTCCCTGGGTCTAGGGGTAAGGGGCAATCAGCCCCAGCATTTT | CASSSLGLGVRGNQPQHF
. | TRBJ2-3 | 16 | TRBV4-1 | . | TGCGCCAGCAGCCAAGCTCCCTCAGCCTTCGCCGATACGCAGTATTTT | CASSQAPSAFADTQYF
. | TRBJ1-1 | 17 | TRBV5-1 | . | TGCGCCAGCAGCTTGGGGAGGACCGGCCAAGAGAACACTGAAGCTTTCTTT | CASSLGRTGQENTEAFF
many | TRBJ2-5 | 15 | TRBV5-1 | TRBD2 | TGCGCCAGCAGCTGGGTTTCGGCGGGGGAAGAGACCCAGTACTTC | CASSWVSAGEETQYF
. | TRBJ2-7 | 16 | TRBV5-1 | TRBD2 | TGCGCCAGCAGCTTCCGACTAGCGGGGGGGATCGACGAGCAGTACTTC | CASSFRLAGGIDEQYF
. | TRBJ2-5 | 14 | TRBV5-1 | TRBD2 | TGCGCCAGCAGCTTGGGGACTAGCGGGGGGACCCAGTACTTC | CASSLGTSGGTQYF
. | TRBJ1-1 | 14 | TRBV7-9 | TRBD1 | TGTGCCAGCACCCTGGAGCAGGGGGACACTGAAGCTTTCTTT | CASTLEQGDTEAFF
many | TRBJ2-5 | 14 | TRBV5-6 | . | TGTGCCAGCAGCCAGCCGCCCCTGGAAGAGACCCAGTACTTC | CASSQPPLEETQYF
. | TRBJ1-6 | 14 | TRBV4-1 | . | TGCGCCAGCAGCCTAATCCGAAGGAATTCACCCCTCCACTTT | CASSLIRRNSPLHF
. | TRBJ1-2 | 13 | TRBV28 | . | TGTGCCAGCAGACCTGGGAACAACTATGGCTACACCTTC | CASRPGNNYGYTF
. | TRBJ2-1 | 15 | TRBV7-8 | . | TGTGCCAGCAGCTTAAAACGGGTCTCCTACAATGAGCAGTTCTTC | CASSLKRVSYNEQFF
. | TRBJ2-2 | 16 | TRBV4-1 | TRBD2 | TGCGCCAGCAGCCTCTCTAGCGGGGTCAACACCGGGGAGCTGTTTTTT | CASSLSSGVNTGELFF
few | TRBJ1-1 | 15 | TRBV4-1 | TRBD1 | TGCGCCAGCAGCCGGGACAGGCTCTTGGTAACTGAAGCTTTCTTT | CASSRDRLLVTEAFF
many | TRBJ2-5 | 14 | TRBV29-1 | TRBD1 | TGCAGCGTTGGGCAGCGGACAGGCCAAGAGACCCAGTACTTC | CSVGQRTGQETQYF
few | TRBJ1-5 | 14 | TRBV12-3/TRBV12-4 | TRBD1 | TGTGCCAGCAGCTATACAGGGGGTACTCAGCCCCAGCATTTT | CASSYTGGTQPQHF
few | TRBJ2-2 | 16 | TRBV12-3/TRBV12-4 | . | TGTGCCAGCAGTTTACGGCCCACGATCGGCACCGGGGAGCTGTTTTTT | CASSLRPTIGTGELFF
few | TRBJ2-5 | 14 | TRBV12-3/TRBV12-4 | . | TGTGCCAGCAGCTCCCCGGGGACATTAAAGACCCAGTACTTC | CASSSPGTLKTQYF
. | TRBJ2-2 | 16 | TRBV4-1 | . | TGCGCCAGCAGCCATCCTACGACAGTGAACACCGGGGAGCTGTTTTTT | CASSHPTTVNTGELFF
. | TRBJ2-5 | 13 | TRBV5-6 | TRBD1 | TGTGCCAGCAGCTCGACAGGGGCCGGGACCCAGTACTTC | CASSSTGAGTQYF
. | TRBJ1-1 | 17 | TRBV18 | . | TGTGCCAGCTCACCAACGGGGGAGCTATACATGAACACTGAAGCTTTCTTT | CASSPTGELYMNTEAFF
. | TRBJ2-5 | 16 | TRBV12-3/TRBV12-4 | . | TGTGCCAGCAGTATCTGGGGGGCAGGGTATCAAGAGACCCAGTACTTC | CASSIWGAGYQETQYF